This T cell receptor beta chain appears in the sequencing data of a study of response to subunit inactivated influenza vaccine. Each CDR3 protein gets one entry after TCRdb re-called the RT-PCR reads with MiXCR. The data show hundreds of thousands of distinct CDR3 sequences, 12% seen once. Study-wide points: That few new T cells are recruited by each seasonal influenza vaccination was the authors' suggestion.

This clonotype was picked up one time. Its antigen remains unknown. Deletions cut 4 bases from V and 6 bases from J, with 7 bases between. Per the germline V gene, CDR1 is MNHNS and CDR2 is SASEGT. CDR3 length: 12 residues. The chain is built from TRBV6-1 and TRBJ2-1; D perhaps matches TRBD1 (5 bases). The receptor's source is a man aged 45-65 years who received an inactivated influenza vaccine. The sample was PBMCs from blood, taken on the day of vaccination. The CDR3 region has the DNA TGTGCCAGCAGTGGGGGCATCAATGAGCAGTTCTTC. Translating gives CASSGGINEQFF.